The 17 T cell receptor beta chains reported below all come from one sample, sequenced in a study of blood T cell repertoires in COVID-19. The data were produced by immunoSEQ multiplex PCR, yet TCRdb's version contains in-frame clones alone and is incomplete. The profile covers about 250,000 clones, with about four fifths appearing a single time and around 8.1% taken by the ten largest. The sequenced material came from peripheral blood. These receptors originate from a man aged 35-49 years with active or convalescent COVID-19.

V is TRBV30 and J is TRBJ2-1, with 10 nucleotides matching TRBD2. CDR3 length: 17 amino acids. The germline gives CDR1 GTSNPN, CDR2 SVGIG (reference sequence). The junction had 19 bases not matched to a gene; V was cut back by 5 bases and J by 9 bases. The CDR3: CAWSGTLAGVRVAEQFF. The CDR3 DNA reads as TGTGCCTGGTCCGGGACCCTAGCGGGGGTTCGGGTGGCTGAGCAGTTCTTC.

The chain couples TRBV21-1 to TRBJ1-1; TRBD1, the D gene given by the table, was not confirmed from the DNA. TRBV21-1 corresponds to a pseudogene. The CDR3 runs 13 residues. CDR3 nucleotide sequence: TGTGCCAGCAGCAGAGGGGGTCGCACTGAAGCTTTCTTT. Translation gives CASSRGGRTEAFF.

The chain links TRBV30 to TRBJ1-3; D remains ambiguous. The CDR3 has 12 amino acids. Germline V lookup: CDR1 GTSNPN, CDR2 SVGIG (reference sequence). V was pared by 4 bases and J by 4 bases, with 8 bases between. The chain's CDR3 is CAWTAGGNTIYF. CDR3 DNA sequence: TGTGCCTGGACCGCGGGGGGAAACACCATATATTTT.

The chain combines TRBV19 with TRBJ1-1; D unclear. CDR3 size: 14 residues. Germline V gives CDR1 LNHDA, CDR2 SQIVND (reference sequence). V was shortened by 4 bases and J by 0 bases, with 9 bases between the two germline ends. The CDR3 loop reads CASSKDKMNTEAFF. The DNA of the CDR3 is TGTGCCAGTAGTAAAGACAAAATGAACACTGAAGCTTTCTTT. Full variable domain (rest looked up from reference TRBV19 and TRBJ1-1): DGGITQSPKYLFRKEGQNVTLSCEQNLNHDAMYWYRQDPGQGLRLIYYSQIVNDFQKGDIAEGYSVSREKKESFPLTVTSAQKNPTAFYLCASSKDKMNTEAFFGQGTRLTVV.

The rearrangement links TRBV7-3 to TRBJ2-1; 8 bases line up with TRBD1. The CDR3 covers 15 residues. V was pared by 6 bases and J by 0 bases, with 4 bases of the junction left unmatched. Germline values: CDR1 SGHTA, CDR2 FQGTGA. Here the CDR3 reads CASRPDRGSYNEQFF. DNA for the CDR3: TGTGCCAGCAGGCCCGACAGGGGCTCCTACAATGAGCAGTTCTTC.

V gene TRBV11-3 combines with J gene TRBJ1-1; 12 bases fit TRBD1. Trimming removed 5 bases from V and 6 bases from J; junction bases left unmatched: 10. The CDR3 has 16 residues. Germline CDR1 and CDR2: SGHNT and YENEEA. CDR3: CASSPGTGGSKAEAFF. Written as DNA, the CDR3 is TGTGCCAGCAGCCCCGGGACAGGGGGCTCGAAGGCTGAAGCTTTCTTT.

The chain joins TRBV6-5 to TRBJ1-2; D ambiguous. This CDR3 has 11 residues. Germline lookup yields CDR1 MNHEY and CDR2 SVGAGI. V lost 8 bases to trimming and J lost 4 bases, with 8 bases between them. The CDR3 region is CASGDPYGYTF. The CDR3 DNA sequence: TGTGCCAGCGGAGATCCCTATGGCTACACCTTC.

This rearrangement joins TRBV11-2 to TRBJ2-7, with 9 bases that match TRBD2. There are 18 residues in the CDR3. With V trimmed by 5 bases and J by 1 base, 15 bases remained unmatched. The V gene's germline CDR1 is SGHAT and CDR2 FQNNGV. In DNA, the CDR3 is TGTGCCAGCAGCCAACCACACCCCGGGACTAGCAATTCCTACGAGCAGTACTTC. Amino acids: CASSQPHPGTSNSYEQYF.

The chain carries TRBV7-8 and TRBJ2-5; 8 positions match TRBD1. With 2 bases clipped from V and 0 bases from J, the junction kept 14 bases outside the gene matches. The CDR3 consists of 19 residues. The V gene's germline CDR1 is SGHVS and CDR2 FQNEAQ. The CDR3 region is CASSLWAQGATVYQETQYF. The CDR3 DNA follows: TGTGCCAGCAGCTTATGGGCGCAGGGGGCCACCGTTTACCAAGAGACCCAGTACTTC. Combining the CDR3 with reference TRBV7-8 and TRBJ2-5 gives the whole variable domain GAGVSQSPRYKVAKRGQDVALRCDPISGHVSLFWYQQALGQGPEFLTYFQNEAQLDKSGLPSDRFFAERPEGSVSTLKIQRTQQEDSAVYLCASSLWAQGATVYQETQYFGPGTRLLVL.

CDR3 sequence: CASSHFRGGSTDTQYF. CDR3 coding DNA: TGTGCCAGCAGCCATTTCCGGGGGGGCAGCACAGATACGCAGTATTTT. The V call is TRBV4-2, the J call TRBJ2-3, with 8 positions matching TRBD2. Germline trimming cut 3 bases from V and 0 bases from J; bases unmatched to any gene: 5. The CDR3 covers 16 residues. Germline V gives CDR1 LGHNA, CDR2 YNFKEQ.

V and J are TRBV9 and TRBJ2-7, with D unresolved. With 0 bases removed from V and 4 bases from J, the gap between germline ends came to 14 bases. From germline, CDR1 is SGDLS and CDR2 YYNGEE. This CDR3 spans 15 amino acids. The CDR3 is CASSVGAEVLYEQYF. CDR3 DNA sequence: TGTGCCAGCAGCGTAGGGGCAGAAGTTCTGTACGAGCAGTACTTC.

The chain combines TRBV30 with TRBJ1-4, with D possibly being TRBD1 (6 bases). Between the trimmed V and J ends, which lost 3 bases and 9 bases, there was a span of 8 bases. Germline V gene sequence: CDR1 GTSNPN, CDR2 SVGIG (reference sequence). This CDR3 contains 11 residues. CDR3 loop: CAWRTGKKLFF. The CDR3 DNA follows: TGTGCCTGGAGGACAGGAAAAAAACTGTTTTTT.

The CDR3 region has the DNA TGTGCCAGCAGCTTAGGTAACGGCGGCTCCTACGAGCAGTACTTC. This translates into CASSLGNGGSYEQYF. The chain joins TRBV11-2 to TRBJ2-7; D not certain. The CDR3 contains 15 residues. CDR1 SGHAT and CDR2 FQNNGV come from the germline V gene. V lost 1 base, J lost 0 bases, and 10 bases lay in between.

This chain joins TRBV7-3 and TRBJ2-3, with 13 bases that match TRBD2. The germline CDR1 and CDR2 sequences are SGHTA and FQGTGA. The CDR3 runs to 17 residues. The V gene end was trimmed by 4 bases and the J gene end by 0 bases; junction bases not matched to a gene: 4. DNA for the CDR3: TGTGCCAGCAGCTACGGGACTAGCGGGATCAGCACAGATACGCAGTATTTT. Its protein is CASSYGTSGISTDTQYF.

The J gene is TRBJ1-1, the V gene TRBV29-1, with D unclear. Germline values: CDR1 SQVTM, CDR2 ANQGSEA. The V end was cut by 6 bases, the J end by 1 base, with 15 bases between. The length of the CDR3 is 14 residues. Written as DNA, the CDR3 is TGCAGCGTCTCCCCGGGAGGAAGGAACACTGAAGCTTTCTTT. Translated: CSVSPGGRNTEAFF.

This clone was seen just once. This chain connects TRBV11-2 to TRBJ1-2; 9 nucleotides align to TRBD1. Unmatched junction bases numbered 9, after V lost 5 bases and J lost 5 bases. CDR1 SGHAT and CDR2 FQNNGV come from the germline V gene. CDR3 size: 15 residues. CDR3 in DNA: TGTGCCAGCAGCCAACCGGGACAGGGACCATATGGCTACACCTTC. This encodes CASSQPGQGPYGYTF.

V is TRBV9 and J is TRBJ1-2; the match to TRBD1 covers 8 bases. Trimming took 4 bases from V and 3 from J; bases not matched to a gene: 2. The CDR3 has 13 residues. Germline V CDR1 and CDR2: SGDLS, YYNGEE. DNA of the CDR3: TGTGCCAGCAGCCCGACAGGGGACTATGGCTACACCTTC. Its protein product is CASSPTGDYGYTF.